The rows below give T cell receptor beta chains drawn from one sample of a study of T-cell memory formation after mild COVID-19. TCRdb re-analysed the 5' RACE reads in MiXCR, keeping a single row per CDR3 protein. Here the sample spans more than 250,000 distinct CDR3 sequences, 15% to 20% being singletons. Sample: PBMCs or a T cell subset sorted from them (not recorded which). The receptor set was obtained from a man between 18 and 29 years old who had mild COVID-19 (a few samples of this study predate the infection). Cell type and time point are not known. CDR3s include the opening cysteine and the closing phenylalanine or tryptophan. Fields, in order: J gene, clone size, V gene, D gene, CDR3 protein, CDR3 DNA. D genes are given only for firm matches. A clone size is listed for some rows: how often the clone was seen (once, few, many), or a class if it is expanded.

>TRBJ2-7|-|TRBV27|-
CASSFRGEIPYEQYF
TGTGCCAGCAGTTTCAGAGGGGAAATTCCCTACGAGCAGTACTTC
>TRBJ1-1|-|TRBV7-2|-
CASSTGRGIEAFF
TGTGCCAGCAGCACAGGGAGAGGAATTGAAGCTTTCTTT
>TRBJ1-3|few|TRBV15|TRBD1
CATSRDPGGQNTIYF
TGTGCCACCAGCAGAGACCCAGGGGGCCAGAACACCATATATTTT
>TRBJ2-2|-|TRBV5-1|-
CASSLGQAYTGELFF
TGCGCCAGCAGCTTGGGGCAGGCCTACACCGGGGAGCTGTTTTTT
>TRBJ2-7|few|TRBV20-1|TRBD2
CSARELAGGRYEQYF
TGCAGTGCTAGAGAACTAGCGGGGGGGCGGTACGAGCAGTACTTC
>TRBJ2-7|few|TRBV20-1|TRBD1
CSAWEQGSPYEQYF
TGCAGTGCCTGGGAACAGGGGAGCCCCTACGAGCAGTACTTC
>TRBJ2-5|few|TRBV5-4|-
CASSLTALEETQYF
TGTGCCAGCAGCTTGACTGCGCTAGAGGAGACCCAGTACTTC
>TRBJ1-4|-|TRBV18|TRBD1
CASSPPVRDSSNEKLFF
TGTGCCAGCTCACCACCCGTCCGGGACAGCTCTAATGAAAAACTGTTTTTT
>TRBJ1-5|-|TRBV7-9|TRBD1
CASSFGLDRVFQPQHF
TGTGCCAGCAGCTTCGGTCTTGACAGGGTGTTTCAGCCCCAGCATTTT
>TRBJ1-2|few|TRBV9|TRBD1
CASSVESRGQESGYTF
TGTGCCAGCAGCGTAGAGTCCAGGGGGCAAGAGAGTGGCTACACCTTC
>TRBJ2-1|-|TRBV7-2|TRBD1
CASSLFYRGNEQFF
TGTGCCAGCAGCTTATTTTACAGGGGAAATGAGCAGTTCTTC
>TRBJ2-3|-|TRBV7-8|TRBD2
CASSLLKRGGIDTQYF
TGTGCCAGCAGCTTACTTAAGCGGGGGGGAATAGATACGCAGTATTTT
>TRBJ1-1|many|TRBV6-2/TRBV6-3|-
CASSDPDKEEAFF
TGTGCCAGCAGTGACCCCGACAAGGAGGAAGCTTTCTTT
>TRBJ2-2|few|TRBV19|-
CASSSRQATGELFF
TGTGCCAGTAGTAGCCGACAGGCCACCGGGGAGCTGTTTTTT
>TRBJ2-1|-|TRBV11-2|TRBD1
CASSLVGTGFDEQFF
TGTGCCAGCAGCTTAGTTGGGACAGGTTTCGATGAGCAGTTCTTC
>TRBJ2-3|few|TRBV6-5|-
CASRILSVDTQYF
TGTGCCAGCAGGATATTGTCGGTGGATACGCAGTATTTT
>TRBJ2-5|-|TRBV5-1|-
CASSSTGGTETQYF
TGCGCCAGCAGCTCGACAGGAGGAACGGAGACCCAGTACTTC